These 16 T cell receptor beta chains were sequenced from one sample in a study of blood T cell repertoires in COVID-19. Produced via immunoSEQ multiplex PCR; TCRdb's table is partial and in-frame only. The sample lists some 190,000 clones; around nine tenths were seen once. Source material: peripheral blood. Receptor source: a man younger than 30 with active or convalescent COVID-19.

This clone was seen just once. The rearrangement links TRBV5-6 to TRBJ2-2, with a possible D match to TRBD2 (5 bases). The CDR3 consists of 15 residues. V was cut by 3 bases and J by 2 bases, with 11 bases left in between. Germline CDR1 is SGHDT and CDR2 is YYEEEE. The CDR3 here is CASSSGLLNTGELFF. The CDR3, as DNA: TGTGCCAGCAGCTCCGGACTCCTTAACACCGGGGAGCTGTTTTTT.

This clone has just a few counts. The chain carries TRBV19 and TRBJ1-4, with 7 bases that match TRBD1. V shed 7 bases and J 3 bases; nucleotides not matched to a gene: 5. The CDR3 sequence is 14 residues long. Germline V lookup: CDR1 LNHDA, CDR2 SQIVND (reference sequence). The CDR3, as DNA: TGTGCCAGTAACCCAGGGGGTTCTAATGAAAAACTGTTTTTT. Translation gives CASNPGGSNEKLFF.

CDR3 in DNA: TGTGCCAGCAGCTTATATCTCGGAGAGTACAATGAGCAGTTCTTC. Translated: CASSLYLGEYNEQFF. This chain joins TRBV11-2 and TRBJ2-1, with D uncertain. V was cut by 2 bases and J by 4 bases, with 12 bases left in between. Germline V gene lookup returns CDR1 SGHAT and CDR2 FQNNGV. This CDR3 comprises 15 residues.

V gene TRBV5-4 combines with J gene TRBJ2-3; 14 nucleotides align to TRBD2. J was trimmed by 1 base and V by 3 bases; bases with no gene match: 7. Germline CDR1 SGHNT, CDR2 YYREEE (reference sequence). The CDR3 consists of 18 residues. The CDR3 DNA reads as TGTGCCAGCAGCTCCGGGACTAGCGGGAGTCCCGGCACAGATACGCAGTATTTT. Its protein product is CASSSGTSGSPGTDTQYF.

The table lists this clone with a count of one. The chain links TRBV6-2 or TRBV6-3 to TRBJ1-4; no clear D gene. CDR1 is MNHEY and CDR2 is SVGEGT in the germline V gene. CDR3 length: 17 residues. The V end was cut by 6 bases, the J end by 0 bases, with 17 bases between. CDR3 region: CASSFTRGRSTNEKLFF. For the CDR3, the DNA is TGTGCCAGCAGCTTTACTCGTGGGCGTTCAACTAATGAAAAACTGTTTTTT.

The chain is built from TRBV11-3 and TRBJ1-2; 8 bases map to TRBD1. CDR3 length equals 13 residues. The V segment lost 4 bases and the J segment 7 bases; nucleotides outside the gene matches: 5. Germline CDR1 is SGHNT and CDR2 is YENEEA. CDR3 bases: TGTGCCAGCAGCTCGACAGGGGTATCTGGCTACACCTTC. It specifies CASSSTGVSGYTF.

The chain uses TRBV7-6 and TRBJ2-7; D not resolved. The CDR3 has 16 amino acids. Germline V CDR1 and CDR2: SGHVS, FNYEAQ. V shed 5 bases and J shed 0 bases, with 17 bases lying between them. The CDR3 reads CASSPRHAVSSYEQYF. In DNA form, the CDR3 reads TGTGCCAGCAGCCCGCGACATGCAGTAAGCTCCTACGAGCAGTACTTC. The full variable domain, its missing parts supplied by reference TRBV7-6 and TRBJ2-7, is GAGVSQSPRYKVTKRGQDVALRCDPISGHVSLYWYRQALGQGPEFLTYFNYEAQQDKSGLPNDRFSAERPEGSISTLTIQRTEQRDSAMYRCASSPRHAVSSYEQYFGPGTRLTVT.

V and J are TRBV2 and TRBJ2-3; the match to TRBD2 covers 10 bases. The germline CDR1 and CDR2 sequences are SNHLY and FYNNEI. This CDR3 has 14 amino acids. With 9 bases clipped from V and 0 bases from J, the junction kept 3 bases outside the gene matches. The CDR3 is CASQRGGSTDTQYF. CDR3 coding DNA: TGTGCCAGTCAGCGGGGGGGAAGCACAGATACGCAGTATTTT.

The chain has TRBV30 and TRBJ2-3; TRBD2 aligns across 7 bases. The germline V gene has CDR1 GTSNPN and CDR2 SVGIG (reference sequence). V shed 5 bases, J shed 1 base, and the junction held 3 bases outside the gene matches. The CDR3 spans 13 residues. This CDR3 reads CAWGSGGTDTQYF. The CDR3 DNA reads as TGTGCCTGGGGGAGCGGGGGCACAGATACGCAGTATTTT.

This chain uses TRBV6-1 with TRBJ2-5; tentatively, D is TRBD1 (5 bases). This CDR3 spans 16 amino acids. CDR1 and CDR2 from the germline V gene are MNHNS and SASEGT. V dropped 0 bases and J dropped 2 bases, with 13 bases sitting between them. CDR3 amino acids: CASSEALWGGQETQYF. The DNA for the CDR3 is TGTGCCAGCAGTGAAGCTCTATGGGGCGGACAAGAGACCCAGTACTTC.

The rearrangement joins TRBV3-1 (or the pseudogene TRBV3-2) to TRBJ1-1, with 7 bases lining up with TRBD1. Trimming took 3 bases from V and 4 from J; bases not matched to a gene: 5. The CDR3 spans 14 residues. Germline V gene sequence: CDR1 LGHDT, CDR2 YNNKEL (reference sequence). The CDR3 here is CASSQQGQATEAFF. Written as DNA, the CDR3 is TGTGCCAGCAGCCAGCAAGGACAGGCCACTGAAGCTTTCTTT.

With respect to this clone: This sample includes further DNA sequences coding for the same CDR3. The chain couples TRBV18 to TRBJ2-7, with D possibly matching TRBD2 (5 bases). Trimming took 6 bases from V and 1 from J, leaving 10 bases between them. The germline gives CDR1 KGHSH, CDR2 LQKENI. CDR3 size: 13 residues. In DNA form, the CDR3 reads TGTGCCAGCTCCCCAACTAGTTCCTACGAGCAGTACTTC. As protein: CASSPTSSYEQYF.

The chain uses TRBV9 and TRBJ2-1, with TRBD2 matching 7 bases. The CDR3 consists of 15 residues. V lost 0 bases to trimming and J lost 3 bases; unmatched junction nucleotides: 3. CDR1 is SGDLS and CDR2 is YYNGEE in the germline V gene. The CDR3 loop reads CASSVGGRNYNEQFF. The CDR3 bases are TGTGCCAGCAGCGTAGGCGGGAGAAACTACAATGAGCAGTTCTTC.

The CDR3 protein is CAIGPGGGEKLFF. The CDR3 DNA reads as TGTGCCATAGGACCAGGGGGCGGTGAAAAACTGTTTTTT. The chain recombines TRBV4-2 with TRBJ1-4, with 8 bases matching TRBD1. CDR1 and CDR2 from the germline V gene are LGHNA and YNFKEQ. The CDR3 is 13 amino acids. With V trimmed by 10 bases and J by 7 bases, 8 bases remained unmatched.

The rearrangement joins TRBV6-4 to TRBJ2-7, with D perhaps TRBD2 (6 bases). This CDR3 comprises 12 residues. With 9 bases removed from V and 2 bases from J, the gap between germline ends came to 11 bases. Germline CDR1 is MRHNA and CDR2 is SNTAGT. CDR3 in DNA: TGTGCCAGATCGGGACTTCCCTACGAGCAGTACTTC. Amino acid sequence: CARSGLPYEQYF.

The genes are TRBV21-1 and TRBJ1-2; TRBD1, the D gene given by the table, was not confirmed from the DNA. TRBV21-1 is labeled a pseudogene. The CDR3 consists of 15 residues. For the CDR3, the DNA is TGTGCCAGCAGCAAAGTTGCCCCAGGGGGCGCGGACTACACCTTC. Its translation is CASSKVAPGGADYTF.